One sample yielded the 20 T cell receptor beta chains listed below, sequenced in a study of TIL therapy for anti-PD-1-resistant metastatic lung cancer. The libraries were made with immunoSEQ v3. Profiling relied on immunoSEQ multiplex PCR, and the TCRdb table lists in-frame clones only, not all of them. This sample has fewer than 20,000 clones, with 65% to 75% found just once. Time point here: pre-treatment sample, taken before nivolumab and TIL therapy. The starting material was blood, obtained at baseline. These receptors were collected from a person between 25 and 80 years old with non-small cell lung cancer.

The CDR3 protein is CASSLTGTSTDTQYF. CDR3 nucleotides: TGTGCCAGCAGCTTGACGGGGACTAGCACAGATACGCAGTATTTT. This chain joins TRBV7-3 and TRBJ2-3; D might be TRBD2 (6 bases). This CDR3 region has 15 residues. The germline V gene encodes CDR1 SGHTA and CDR2 FQGTGA. Between the trimmed V and J ends, which lost 3 bases and 0 bases, there was a span of 10 bases.

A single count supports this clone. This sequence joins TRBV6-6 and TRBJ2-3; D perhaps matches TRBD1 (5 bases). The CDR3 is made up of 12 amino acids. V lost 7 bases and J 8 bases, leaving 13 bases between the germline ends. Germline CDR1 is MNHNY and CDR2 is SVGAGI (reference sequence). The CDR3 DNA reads TGTGCCAGCACCAGGGAAAACCCTACGCAGTATTTT. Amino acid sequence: CASTRENPTQYF.

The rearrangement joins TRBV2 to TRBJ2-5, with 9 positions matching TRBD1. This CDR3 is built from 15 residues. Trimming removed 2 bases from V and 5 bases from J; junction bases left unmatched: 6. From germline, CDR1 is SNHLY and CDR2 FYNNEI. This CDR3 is CASSELQGAEETQYF. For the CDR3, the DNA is TGTGCCAGCAGTGAACTACAGGGGGCAGAGGAGACCCAGTACTTC.

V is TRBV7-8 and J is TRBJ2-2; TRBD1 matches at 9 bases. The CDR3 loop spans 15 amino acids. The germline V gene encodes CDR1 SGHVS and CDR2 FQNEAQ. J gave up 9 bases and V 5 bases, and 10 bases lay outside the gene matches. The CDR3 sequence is CASSPPEQGARELFF. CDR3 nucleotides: TGTGCCAGCAGCCCACCCGAACAGGGGGCGAGGGAGCTGTTTTTT.

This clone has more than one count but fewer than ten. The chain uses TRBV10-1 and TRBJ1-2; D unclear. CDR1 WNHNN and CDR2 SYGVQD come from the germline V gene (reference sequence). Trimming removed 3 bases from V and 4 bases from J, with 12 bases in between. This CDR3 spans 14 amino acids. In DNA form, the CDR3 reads TGCGCCAGCAGTGATCTAGCATACCCCTATGGCTACACCTTC. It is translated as CASSDLAYPYGYTF.

The CDR3 region has the DNA TGTGCCAGCAGCTTGGAGGTCTACAGCGTCCACGAGCAGTACTTC. The encoded protein is CASSLEVYSVHEQYF. The V gene is TRBV5-4, the J gene TRBJ2-7; D gene ambiguous. The CDR3 spans 15 residues. Germline V lookup: CDR1 SGHNT, CDR2 YYREEE (reference sequence). Trimming pared 0 bases from V and 5 bases from J, leaving 15 bases between.

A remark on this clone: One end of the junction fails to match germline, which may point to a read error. The CDR3 DNA follows: TGTGCCAGCAGCGAAGGACTAGCGGGAGTATTGGATACGCAGTATTTT. This translates into CASSEGLAGVLDTQYF. The V call is TRBV2, the J call TRBJ2-3, with 13 bases lining up with TRBD2. This CDR3 spans 16 amino acids. Germline V CDR1 and CDR2: SNHLY, FYNNEI.

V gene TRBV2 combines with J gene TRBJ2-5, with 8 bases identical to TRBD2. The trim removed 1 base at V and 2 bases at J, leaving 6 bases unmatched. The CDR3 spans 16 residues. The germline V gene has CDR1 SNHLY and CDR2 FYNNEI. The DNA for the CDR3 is TGTGCCAGCAGTGAAGGGTTAGCGGGGCGACAAGAGACCCAGTACTTC. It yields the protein CASSEGLAGRQETQYF.

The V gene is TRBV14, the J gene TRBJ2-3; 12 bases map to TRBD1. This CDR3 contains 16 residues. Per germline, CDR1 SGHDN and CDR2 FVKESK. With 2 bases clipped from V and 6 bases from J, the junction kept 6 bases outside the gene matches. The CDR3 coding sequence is TGTGCCAGCAGCCAACCCGGGACAGGGGGCCCTGATACGCAGTATTTT. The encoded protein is CASSQPGTGGPDTQYF.

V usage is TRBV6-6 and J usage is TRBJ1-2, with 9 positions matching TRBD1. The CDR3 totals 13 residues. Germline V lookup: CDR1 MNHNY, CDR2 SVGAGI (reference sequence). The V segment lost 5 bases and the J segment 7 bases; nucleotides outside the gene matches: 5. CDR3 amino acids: CASSRTGERGYTF. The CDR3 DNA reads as TGTGCCAGCAGTCGGACAGGGGAGCGTGGCTACACCTTC.

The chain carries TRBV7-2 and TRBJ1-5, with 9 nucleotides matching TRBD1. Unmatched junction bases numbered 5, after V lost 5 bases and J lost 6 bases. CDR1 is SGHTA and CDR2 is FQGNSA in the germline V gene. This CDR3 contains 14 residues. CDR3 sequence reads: CASSNRGQGQPQHF. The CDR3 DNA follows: TGTGCCAGCAGCAACAGGGGGCAGGGTCAGCCCCAGCATTTT.

As DNA, the CDR3 is TGTGCCAGCCAAGTATTACGTCTGGGCGTCGTGAACACTGAAGCTTTCTTT. Translating it yields CASQVLRLGVVNTEAFF. The V gene is TRBV19, the J gene TRBJ1-1, with D unclear. V lost 9 bases to trimming and J lost 0 bases, with 23 bases between them. The CDR3 consists of 17 residues. CDR1 is LNHDA and CDR2 is SQIVND in the germline V gene (reference sequence).

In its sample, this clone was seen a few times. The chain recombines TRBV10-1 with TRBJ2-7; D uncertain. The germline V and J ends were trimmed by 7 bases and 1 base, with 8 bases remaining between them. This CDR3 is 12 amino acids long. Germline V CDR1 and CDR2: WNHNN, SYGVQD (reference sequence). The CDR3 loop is CASKTYSYEQYF. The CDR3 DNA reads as TGCGCCAGCAAAACGTATTCCTACGAGCAGTACTTC.

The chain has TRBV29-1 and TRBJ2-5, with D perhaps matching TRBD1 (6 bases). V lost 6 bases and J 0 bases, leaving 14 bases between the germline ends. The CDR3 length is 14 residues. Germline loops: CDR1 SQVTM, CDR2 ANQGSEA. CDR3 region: CSVRPGHNQETQYF. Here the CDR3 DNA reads TGCAGCGTACGACCGGGACACAACCAAGAGACCCAGTACTTC.

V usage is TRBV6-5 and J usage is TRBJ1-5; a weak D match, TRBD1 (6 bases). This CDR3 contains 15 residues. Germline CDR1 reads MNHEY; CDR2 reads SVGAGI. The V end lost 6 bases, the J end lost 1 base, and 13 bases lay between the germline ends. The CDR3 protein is CASRPRGPSNQPQHF. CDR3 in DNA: TGTGCCAGCAGGCCCAGGGGCCCCAGCAATCAGCCCCAGCATTTT.

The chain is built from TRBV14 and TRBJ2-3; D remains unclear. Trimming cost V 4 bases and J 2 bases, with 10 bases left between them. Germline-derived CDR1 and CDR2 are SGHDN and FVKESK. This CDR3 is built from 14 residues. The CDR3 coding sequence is TGTGCCAGCAGCCGGACCATCCCCACAGATACGCAGTATTTT. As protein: CASSRTIPTDTQYF.

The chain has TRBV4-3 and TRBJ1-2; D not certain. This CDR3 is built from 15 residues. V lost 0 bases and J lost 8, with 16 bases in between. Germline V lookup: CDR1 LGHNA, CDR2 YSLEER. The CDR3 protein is CASSQDLPGPMGYTF. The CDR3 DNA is TGCGCCAGCAGCCAAGATCTGCCCGGGCCGATGGGCTACACCTTC.

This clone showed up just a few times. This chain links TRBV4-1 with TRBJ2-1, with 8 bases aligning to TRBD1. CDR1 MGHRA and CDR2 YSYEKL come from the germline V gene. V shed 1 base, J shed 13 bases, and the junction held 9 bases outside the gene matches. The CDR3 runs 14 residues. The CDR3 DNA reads TGCGCCAGCAGCCAAGTAGGGACAGGTAGTCCCCAGTTCTTC. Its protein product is CASSQVGTGSPQFF.

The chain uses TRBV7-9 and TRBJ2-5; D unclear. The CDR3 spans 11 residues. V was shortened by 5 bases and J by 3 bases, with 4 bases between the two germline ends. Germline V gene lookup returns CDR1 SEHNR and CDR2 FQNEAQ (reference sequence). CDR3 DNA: TGTGCCAGCAGCCCTAAAGAGACCCAGTACTTC. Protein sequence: CASSPKETQYF.

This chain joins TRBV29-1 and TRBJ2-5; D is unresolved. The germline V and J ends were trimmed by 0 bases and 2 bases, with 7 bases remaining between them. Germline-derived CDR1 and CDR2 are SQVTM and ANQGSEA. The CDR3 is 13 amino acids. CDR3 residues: CSVEEVRQETQYF. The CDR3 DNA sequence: TGCAGCGTTGAAGAGGTCCGACAAGAGACCCAGTACTTC.